The subject of this entry is one T cell receptor beta chain. Reverse transcribed after extraction, RNA yielded cDNA as the sequencing template. TCRdb's copy holds only in-frame clones and misses some; the assay was immunoSEQ multiplex PCR. The sample has 120,000 to 150,000 clones, 85% to 90% seen once; the top ten hold over 13%. Germline V gives CDR1 MGHRA, CDR2 YSYEKL. The length of the CDR3 is 16 residues. J lost 1 base, V lost 1 base, and 5 bases had no gene match. The sample comes from a study of CD8+ T cells in alopecia areata. The chain joins TRBV4-1 to TRBJ2-7; 9 positions match TRBD1. The clonotype comes from a human donor with alopecia areata. The sequences come from CD8+ T cells sorted from blood, collected at week 0. CDR3 DNA: TGCGCCAGCAGCCAAGGGCCCGGACAGGGGTCCTACGAGCAGTACTTC. It encodes CASSQGPGQGSYEQYF.